These 5 T cell receptor beta chains came from one sample sequenced in a study of T cell responses to AZD1222 COVID-19 vaccine. TCRdb's copy holds only in-frame clones and misses some; the assay was immunoSEQ multiplex PCR. The top ten clones hold approximately 3.5% of a sample with roughly 140,000 clones, 80% to 95% of them seen once. The source material was peripheral blood, sampled 28 days after the second AZD1222 dose. The origin of the receptors is an adult who received the AZD1222 COVID-19 vaccine.

The chain combines TRBV29-1 with TRBJ1-1; D gene unclear. The CDR3 has 13 amino acids. Trimming pared 4 bases from V and 6 bases from J, leaving 15 bases between. Germline CDR1 reads SQVTM; CDR2 reads ANQGSEA. As DNA, the CDR3 is TGCAGCGTTGGATTACTGACGGACGCTGAAGCTTTCTTT. This codes for CSVGLLTDAEAFF.

This chain joins TRBV5-1 and TRBJ1-6; TRBD1 matches 8 bases. The germline V gene has CDR1 SGHRS and CDR2 YFSETQ. V dropped 1 base and J dropped 8; count of bases not matched to a gene: 5. The CDR3 runs to 15 residues. Here the CDR3 reads CASSLIGQGYSPLHF. Here the CDR3 DNA reads TGCGCCAGCAGCTTGATTGGACAGGGATATTCACCCCTCCACTTT. The variable domain in full, completed from reference TRBV5-1 and TRBJ1-6, reads KAGVTQTPRYLIKTRGQQVTLSCSPISGHRSVSWYQQTPGQGLQFLFEYFSETQRNKGNFPGRFSGRQFSNSRSEMNVSTLELGDSALYLCASSLIGQGYSPLHFGNGTRLTVT.

The rearrangement links TRBV7-8 to TRBJ2-2, with D uncertain. From germline, CDR1 is SGHVS and CDR2 FQNEAQ. Trimming cost V 2 bases and J 2 bases, with 0 bases left between them. This CDR3 is 12 amino acids long. The CDR3: CASSLNTGELFF. CDR3 nucleotides: TGTGCCAGCAGCTTAAACACCGGGGAGCTGTTTTTT.

J is TRBJ2-5 and V is TRBV5-1; a possible D gene is TRBD1 (6 bases). The CDR3 loop spans 14 amino acids. Trimming shortened V by 0 bases and J by 2 bases, and 8 bases separated the two germline ends. CDR1 and CDR2 from the germline V gene are SGHRS and YFSETQ. For the CDR3, the DNA is TGCGCCAGCAGCTTGGGGGGGCTACAAGAGACCCAGTACTTC. Translating it yields CASSLGGLQETQYF. Looking up the rest from reference TRBV5-1 and TRBJ2-5 gives the full variable domain: KAGVTQTPRYLIKTRGQQVTLSCSPISGHRSVSWYQQTPGQGLQFLFEYFSETQRNKGNFPGRFSGRQFSNSRSEMNVSTLELGDSALYLCASSLGGLQETQYFGPGTRLLVL.

J is TRBJ1-3 and V is TRBV7-9, with 10 nucleotides matching TRBD1. The V segment lost 10 bases and the J segment 2 bases; nucleotides outside the gene matches: 2. Germline V lookup: CDR1 SEHNR, CDR2 FQNEAQ (reference sequence). This CDR3 has 13 residues. CDR3 sequence reads: CATGTGAGNTIYF. The CDR3 DNA reads as TGTGCCACAGGGACAGGGGCTGGAAACACCATATATTTT.